This record looks at one T cell receptor beta chain sequence and its context. The target antigen is unknown. The junction differs from germline at one of its ends, possibly a read error. The CDR3 is 13 amino acids. Germline CDR1 is SEHNR and CDR2 is FQNEAQ (reference sequence). The sample is drawn from a study of T cells after yellow fever vaccination. Study-level findings and limits: A small proportion of clonotypes was detected in both the CD4 and CD8 compartments. When the response was secondary, it was weaker but reached its peak faster, day 5 versus 15.

Synthesis of TCR cDNA relied on 5'RACE template switching, which attached a universal primer site and UMIs. TCRdb independently ran MiXCR on the 5' RACE reads; one entry per CDR3 protein. The sample has 200,000 to 300,000 distinct CDR3 sequences, over 10% seen once; the top ten hold roughly 0.5%. Sequences were derived from CD4+ T cells sorted from PBMCs, sampled 45 days after the yellow fever booster vaccination. The clonotype was recovered from a man under 40 who received the YFV17D yellow fever vaccine. The rearrangement joins TRBV7-9 to TRBJ2-5, with D tentatively TRBD1 or TRBD2 (5 bases each). The CDR3 nucleotides read TGTGCCAGCAGCCTAGAGGGGTGGACTGAGGGGAACTTC. Amino acid sequence: CASSLEGWTEGNF.